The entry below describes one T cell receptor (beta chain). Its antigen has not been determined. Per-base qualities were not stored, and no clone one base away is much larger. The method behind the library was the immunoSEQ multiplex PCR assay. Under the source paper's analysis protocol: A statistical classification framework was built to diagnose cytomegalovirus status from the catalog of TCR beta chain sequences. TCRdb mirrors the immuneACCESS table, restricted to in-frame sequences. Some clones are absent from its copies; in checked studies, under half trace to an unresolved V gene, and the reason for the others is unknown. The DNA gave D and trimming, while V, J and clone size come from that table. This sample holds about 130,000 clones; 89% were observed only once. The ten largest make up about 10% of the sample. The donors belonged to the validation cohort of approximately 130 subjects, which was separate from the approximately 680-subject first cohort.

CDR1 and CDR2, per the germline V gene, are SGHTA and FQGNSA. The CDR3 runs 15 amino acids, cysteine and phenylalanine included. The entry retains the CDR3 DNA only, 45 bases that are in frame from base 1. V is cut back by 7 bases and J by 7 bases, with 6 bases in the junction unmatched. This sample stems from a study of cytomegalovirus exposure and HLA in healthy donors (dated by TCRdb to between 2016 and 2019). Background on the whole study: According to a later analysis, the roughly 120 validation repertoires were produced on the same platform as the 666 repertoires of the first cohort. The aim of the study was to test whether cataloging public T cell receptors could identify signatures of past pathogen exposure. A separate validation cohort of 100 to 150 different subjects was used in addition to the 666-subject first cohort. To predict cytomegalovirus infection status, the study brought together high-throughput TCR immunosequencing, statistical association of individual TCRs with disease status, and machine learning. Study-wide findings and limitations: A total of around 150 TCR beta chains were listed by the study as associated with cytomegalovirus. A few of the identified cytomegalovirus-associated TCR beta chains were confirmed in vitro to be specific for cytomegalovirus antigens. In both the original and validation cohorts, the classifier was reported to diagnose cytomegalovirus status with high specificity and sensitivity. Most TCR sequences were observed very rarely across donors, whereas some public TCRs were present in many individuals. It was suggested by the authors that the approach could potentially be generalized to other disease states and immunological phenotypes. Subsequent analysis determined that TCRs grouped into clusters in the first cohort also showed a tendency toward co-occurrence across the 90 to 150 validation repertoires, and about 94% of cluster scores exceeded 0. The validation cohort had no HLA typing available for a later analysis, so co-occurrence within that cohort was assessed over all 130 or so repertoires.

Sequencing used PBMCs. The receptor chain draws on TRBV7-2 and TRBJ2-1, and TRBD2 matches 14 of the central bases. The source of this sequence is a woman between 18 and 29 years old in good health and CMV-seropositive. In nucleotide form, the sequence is TGTGCCAGCATTAGACTAGCGGGGGGGTCAAATGAGCAGTTCTTC. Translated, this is CASIRLAGGSNEQFF. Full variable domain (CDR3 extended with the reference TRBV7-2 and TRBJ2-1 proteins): GAGVSQSPSNKVTEKGKDVELRCDPISGHTALYWYRQSLGQGLEFLIYFQGNSAPDKSGLPSDRFSAERTGGSVSTLTIQRTQQEDSAVYLCASIRLAGGSNEQFFGPGTRLTVL.